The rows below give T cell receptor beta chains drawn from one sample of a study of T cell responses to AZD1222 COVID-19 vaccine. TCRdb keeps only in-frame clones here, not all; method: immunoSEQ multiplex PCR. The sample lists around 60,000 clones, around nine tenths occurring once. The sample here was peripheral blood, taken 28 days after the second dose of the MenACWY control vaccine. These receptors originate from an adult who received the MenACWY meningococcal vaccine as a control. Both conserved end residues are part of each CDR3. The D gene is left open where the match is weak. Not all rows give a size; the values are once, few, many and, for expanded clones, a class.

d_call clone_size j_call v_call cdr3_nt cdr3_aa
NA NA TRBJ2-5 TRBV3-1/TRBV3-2 TGTGCCAGCAGCCAAGATATGGGGCGGGCCCAGTACTTC CASSQDMGRAQYF
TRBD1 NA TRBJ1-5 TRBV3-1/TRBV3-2 TGTGCCAGCAGCCAAGGTAGGGGGCCTGAACAGCCCCAGCATTTT CASSQGRGPEQPQHF
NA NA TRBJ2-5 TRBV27 TGTGCCTCTCACACAGGAAGTGGGGAGACCCAGTACTTC CASHTGSGETQYF
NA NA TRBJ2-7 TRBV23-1 TGCGCCAGCCATCTACATCCTTACTCCTACGAGCAGTACTTC CASHLHPYSYEQYF
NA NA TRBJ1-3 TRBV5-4 TGTGCCAGCAGCTTGGCGGGCAGGGCTGGAAACACCATATATTTT CASSLAGRAGNTIYF
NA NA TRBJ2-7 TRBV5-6 TGTGCCAGCAGCTTCCGGGACGGAGGCTACGAGCAGTACTTC CASSFRDGGYEQYF
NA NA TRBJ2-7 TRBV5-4 TGTGCCAGCAGCTTTACTACAGGGTACGGGGGATCCTACGAGCAGTACTTC CASSFTTGYGGSYEQYF
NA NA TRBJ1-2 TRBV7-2 TGTGCCAGCAGCTTTGACAGAAACTATGGCTACACCTTC CASSFDRNYGYTF
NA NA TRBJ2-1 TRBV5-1 TGCGCCAGCAGCTTGGGCCCGGGGCCCTATGAGCAGTTCTTC CASSLGPGPYEQFF
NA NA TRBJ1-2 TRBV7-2 TGTGCCAGCAGCCCTCAAGGCGGGGGCGCAAGGTATGGCTACACCTTC CASSPQGGGARYGYTF
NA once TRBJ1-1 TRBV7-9 TGTGCCAGCAACATGTGGGGGACTGAAGCTTTCTTT CASNMWGTEAFF
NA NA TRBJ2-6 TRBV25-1 TGTGCCAGCAGTGATCGGTACGCTGGGGCCAACGTCCTGACTTTC CASSDRYAGANVLTF
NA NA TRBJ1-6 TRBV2 TGTGCCAGCAGTGATCCTTCACCCCTCCACTTT CASSDPSPLHF
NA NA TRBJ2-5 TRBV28 TGTGCCAGCAGTTTTAACTCACAGGTGTTAAAAGAGACCCAGTACTTC CASSFNSQVLKETQYF
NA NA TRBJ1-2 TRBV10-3 TGTGCCATCAGTGACCGCGTTGGGGAAACAGGGAATGGCTACACCTTC CAISDRVGETGNGYTF
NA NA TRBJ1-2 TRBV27 TGTGCCAGCAGTTTTCGGGGCAGGGAGACCTATGGCTACACCTTC CASSFRGRETYGYTF
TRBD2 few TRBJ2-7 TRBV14 TGTGCCAGCAGCCAAGACCCTCCTGGGCGGGGGAGGAAGTACTTC CASSQDPPGRGRKYF
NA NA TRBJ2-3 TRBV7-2 TGTGCCAGCAGCTTACTGACAGATACGCAGTATTTT CASSLLTDTQYF
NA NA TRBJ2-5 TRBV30 TGTGCCTGGAGTCCCCTTGAGACCCAGTACTTC CAWSPLETQYF
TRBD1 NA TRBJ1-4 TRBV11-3 TGTGCCAGCAGCAGGACAGGGTCGGCTAATGAAAAACTGTTTTTT CASSRTGSANEKLFF
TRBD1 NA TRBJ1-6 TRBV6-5 TGTGCCAGCGGCCGGACAGGGGGAAATTCACCCCTCCACTTT CASGRTGGNSPLHF
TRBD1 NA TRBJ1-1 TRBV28 TGTGCCAGCAGTCCGACAGGGCAAGTAGCTTTCTTT CASSPTGQVAFF
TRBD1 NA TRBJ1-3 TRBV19 TGTGCCAGTAGCCCATGGACAGGGGAGGCAAACACCATATATTTT CASSPWTGEANTIYF
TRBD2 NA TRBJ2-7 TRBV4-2 TGTGCCAGCAGCCAAGTTTCGGGGGGGAGAGACTCCTACGAGCAGTACTTC CASSQVSGGRDSYEQYF
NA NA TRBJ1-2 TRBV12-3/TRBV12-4 TGTGCCAGCCGGAAGGCCTCTAACTATGGCTACACCTTC CASRKASNYGYTF
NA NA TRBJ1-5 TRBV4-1 TGCGCCAGCAGCCAGCTTCCGGGGGGGGCCCAGCATTTT CASSQLPGGAQHF